The present T cell receptor (beta chain) was sequenced within a study of blood T cell repertoires in COVID-19. Libraries were prepared by immunoSEQ multiplex PCR; TCRdb keeps only in-frame clonotypes and omits some of them. Of more than 250,000 clones in the sample, roughly 85% were seen once. The CDR3 covers 16 residues. Trimming cost V 9 bases and J 4 bases, with 26 bases left between them. CDR1 SGDLS and CDR2 YYNGEE come from the germline V gene. Sequenced sample: PBMCs or T cells enriched from blood (not recorded which). This TCR came from a man aged 25 to 45 who had recovered from COVID-19. The V call is TRBV9, the J call TRBJ2-7; tentative D call: TRBD1 (5 bases). This CDR3 is CATLCLQGRALYEQYF. The CDR3 DNA reads as TGTGCCACCCTCTGCCTTCAGGGTAGGGCCCTTTACGAGCAGTACTTC.